These 10 T cell receptor beta chains originate from one sample sequenced in a study of OX40 agonist ivuxolimab in advanced cancers. Measured with immunoSEQ multiplex PCR; TCRdb has only the in-frame clones, and not every one. This sample has 95,000 to 110,000 clones, with 91% found just once. Sequenced here: CD4+ or CD8+ T cells sorted from blood, sampled in a trial of the OX40 agonist ivuxolimab. The receptors derive from an adult with an advanced solid tumor such as melanoma, head and neck, liver or kidney cancer.

The chain recombines TRBV28 with TRBJ1-4; D perhaps matches TRBD1 (6 bases). The V gene lost 7 bases and the J gene lost 8 bases, with 17 bases spanning the gap. Germline assignment: CDR1 MDHEN and CDR2 SYDVKM. The CDR3 loop spans 14 amino acids. The CDR3 reads CASNGGGGLEKLFF. Here the CDR3 DNA reads TGTGCCAGCAATGGGGGGGGCGGACTAGAAAAACTGTTTTTT.

The count of this clone is one. The J gene is TRBJ1-5, the V gene TRBV2; possible D gene TRBD1, 5 bases. This CDR3 is built from 14 residues. Trimming stripped 3 bases from V and 2 bases from J, with 8 bases between. The germline V gene encodes CDR1 SNHLY and CDR2 FYNNEI. CDR3 residues: CASSEGGGNQPQHF. CDR3 bases: TGTGCCAGCAGTGAGGGAGGGGGCAATCAGCCCCAGCATTTT. The variable domain in full, with the rest retrieved from reference TRBV2 and TRBJ1-5, is EPEVTQTPSHQVTQMGQEVILRCVPISNHLYFYWYRQILGQKVEFLVSFYNNEISEKSEIFDDQFSVERPDGSNFTLKIRSTKLEDSAMYFCASSEGGGNQPQHFGDGTRLSIL.

J is TRBJ2-7 and V is TRBV5-4, with 8 bases aligning to TRBD2. Germline V gene data show CDR1 as SGHNT and CDR2 as YYREEE (reference sequence). The CDR3 consists of 15 residues. Losses at the gene ends were 0 bases for V and 3 bases for J; bases not matched to a gene: 5. CDR3: CASSLAPGLGYEQYF. In DNA form, the CDR3 reads TGTGCCAGCAGCTTGGCCCCGGGACTAGGCTACGAGCAGTACTTC.

This clone was counted a single time. The V and J genes are TRBV5-1 and TRBJ2-3, with 11 nucleotides matching TRBD2. The trim removed 3 bases at V and 3 bases at J, leaving 12 bases unmatched. The CDR3 covers 18 residues. Germline V gives CDR1 SGHRS, CDR2 YFSETQ. Here the CDR3 DNA reads TGCGCCAGCAGCTCACGGACTAGCGGGCCTAGGGGGACAGATACGCAGTATTTT. As protein: CASSSRTSGPRGTDTQYF.

V gene TRBV11-2 combines with J gene TRBJ2-7, with 10 bases identical to TRBD1. Germline V gene sequence: CDR1 SGHAT, CDR2 FQNNGV. The ends lost 4 bases at V and 5 bases at J; junction bases unmatched: 14. There are 17 residues in the CDR3. CDR3 residues: CASSSRLSGQGIHEQYF. The CDR3 bases are TGTGCCAGCAGCTCCCGCTTATCGGGACAGGGGATCCACGAGCAGTACTTC.

This rearrangement joins TRBV7-9 to TRBJ2-7, with 11 bases that match TRBD2. Germline V gives CDR1 SEHNR, CDR2 FQNEAQ (reference sequence). There are 15 residues in the CDR3. The ends lost 2 bases at V and 3 bases at J; junction bases unmatched: 3. CDR3 protein: CASSLRTSGYYEQYF. In DNA form, the CDR3 reads TGTGCCAGCAGCTTAAGGACTAGCGGGTACTACGAGCAGTACTTC.

The chain uses TRBV30 and TRBJ2-3; the match to TRBD2 covers 7 bases. This CDR3 spans 13 amino acids. The V gene end was trimmed by 5 bases and the J gene end by 1 base; junction bases not matched to a gene: 3. Per germline, CDR1 GTSNPN and CDR2 SVGIG (reference sequence). The CDR3 reads CAWGGDRTDTQYF. CDR3 DNA sequence: TGTGCCTGGGGGGGGGACCGCACAGATACGCAGTATTTT.

The chain couples TRBV5-1 to TRBJ2-1; 7 bases agree with TRBD2. Per the germline V gene, CDR1 is SGHRS and CDR2 is YFSETQ. CDR3 length: 17 amino acids. Germline trimming cut 4 bases from V and 0 bases from J; bases unmatched to any gene: 10. The CDR3 DNA sequence: TGCGCCAGCAGCGAGGCCTCTAGCGGCAGCTCCTACAATGAGCAGTTCTTC. Translated, it gives CASSEASSGSSYNEQFF.

This chain joins TRBV5-6 and TRBJ1-2, with 8 bases fitting TRBD1. V was clipped by 4 bases and J by 0 bases; unmatched bases: 2. Germline loops: CDR1 SGHDT, CDR2 YYEEEE. CDR3 size: 14 residues. Here the CDR3 reads CASSPDRANYGYTF. The CDR3 DNA sequence: TGTGCCAGCAGCCCGGACAGGGCTAACTATGGCTACACCTTC.

This chain joins TRBV7-2 and TRBJ2-1, with 8 positions matching TRBD2. CDR1 is SGHTA, CDR2 FQGNSA, per germline. The CDR3 extends over 13 amino acids. V trimming: 6 bases; J trimming: 9 bases; junction bases outside the gene matches: 7. Written as DNA, the CDR3 is TGTGCCAGCAGTGCCGGGACTAGAGTTGAGCAGTTCTTC. It specifies CASSAGTRVEQFF.